Below are 15 T cell receptor beta chains sequenced from a single sample in a study of T cell changes during pregnancy in multiple sclerosis. Profiled with immunoSEQ multiplex PCR; TCRdb holds only in-frame clones, not every one. This sample has 84,000 or so clones, with less than 95% found just once. Sequenced here: peripheral blood, sampled in the third trimester of pregnancy. The receptors here all came from a female donor with multiple sclerosis, enrolled in a pregnancy study.

The rearrangement uses TRBV7-2 and TRBJ2-7; no clear D. The CDR3 sequence is 14 residues long. Germline CDR1 reads SGHTA; CDR2 reads FQGNSA. V was cut by 4 bases and J by 0 bases, with 10 bases left in between. In DNA form, the CDR3 reads TGTGCCAGCAGCTCCGGATGGAGCTCCTACGAGCAGTACTTC. Protein product: CASSSGWSSYEQYF.

The table lists this clone with a count of one. The V and J genes are TRBV21-1 and TRBJ2-5; the DNA was not used to check the table's D call, TRBD1. TRBV21-1 is tagged as a pseudogene. The CDR3 spans 17 residues. DNA of the CDR3: TGTGCCAGCAGCAAAGCGGACGGGGACAGAAACCAAGAGACCCAGTACTTC. Amino acids: CASSKADGDRNQETQYF.

V and J are TRBV9 and TRBJ2-7; 7 bases align to TRBD1. Germline assignment: CDR1 SGDLS and CDR2 YYNGEE. This CDR3 region has 16 residues. V was clipped by 3 bases and J by 5 bases; unmatched bases: 14. The CDR3 coding sequence is TGTGCCAGCAGCGCTAGACAGGGCCCCTGGAGAGACGAGCAGTACTTC. Amino acid sequence: CASSARQGPWRDEQYF. Full variable domain (outside the CDR3, taken from reference TRBV9 and TRBJ2-7): DSGVTQTPKHLITATGQRVTLRCSPRSGDLSVYWYQQSLDQGLQFLIQYYNGEERAKGNILERFSAQQFPDLHSELNLSSLELGDSALYFCASSARQGPWRDEQYFGPGTRLTVT.

This rearrangement joins TRBV2 to TRBJ2-3; D may be TRBD1 (7 bases). Germline V gene data show CDR1 as SNHLY and CDR2 as FYNNEI. The length of the CDR3 is 16 residues. V dropped 8 bases and J dropped 4 bases, with 22 bases sitting between them. The CDR3 protein is CASDRTFTGEADTQYF. In DNA form, the CDR3 reads TGTGCCAGCGACCGGACTTTCACAGGGGAGGCAGATACGCAGTATTTT.

This chain joins TRBV29-1 and TRBJ1-1, with 9 bases identical to TRBD1. With 4 bases clipped from V and 5 bases from J, the junction kept 8 bases outside the gene matches. In germline, CDR1 is SQVTM, CDR2 ANQGSEA. The CDR3 runs to 14 residues. The CDR3 reads CSVGGGQGMTEAFF. CDR3 sequence (DNA): TGCAGCGTTGGTGGGGGACAGGGAATGACTGAAGCTTTCTTT. The full variable domain, its missing parts supplied by reference TRBV29-1 and TRBJ1-1, is SAVISQKPSRDICQRGTSLTIQCQVDSQVTMMFWYRQQPGQSLTLIATANQGSEATYESGFVIDKFPISRPNLTFSTLTVSNMSPEDSSIYLCSVGGGQGMTEAFFGQGTRLTVV.

The chain uses TRBV6-5 and TRBJ1-2; D is possibly TRBD1 (6 bases). Trimming left V 2 bases short and J 3 bases short, with 16 bases between. CDR1 and CDR2 from the germline V gene are MNHEY and SVGAGI. The CDR3 is made up of 16 amino acids. The DNA for the CDR3 is TGTGCCAGCAGTTACCGGACCGACAGGCCCCACTATGGCTACACCTTC. Residues: CASSYRTDRPHYGYTF.

The gene calls are TRBV5-1 and TRBJ1-5; D remains ambiguous. With 0 bases removed from V and 7 bases from J, the gap between germline ends came to 17 bases. The length of the CDR3 is 16 residues. Per germline, CDR1 SGHRS and CDR2 YFSETQ. Here the CDR3 DNA reads TGCGCCAGCAGCTTGGATGTTTACCGATCGGGACAGCCCCAGCATTTT. It encodes CASSLDVYRSGQPQHF.

This chain joins TRBV19 and TRBJ1-4; D is undetermined. The CDR3 runs 17 residues. CDR1 LNHDA and CDR2 SQIVND come from the germline V gene (reference sequence). The germline V and J ends were trimmed by 1 base and 0 bases, with 12 bases remaining between them. CDR3 protein: CASSIVGPPATNEKLFF. The CDR3 DNA follows: TGTGCCAGTAGTATAGTGGGCCCCCCAGCAACTAATGAAAAACTGTTTTTT.

V and J are TRBV2 and TRBJ2-5; a possible D gene is TRBD2 (5 bases). The CDR3 has 13 amino acids. Trimming cost V 3 bases and J 7 bases, with 12 bases left between them. Germline V gene lookup returns CDR1 SNHLY and CDR2 FYNNEI. The CDR3 sequence is CASSDGTRGTQYF. CDR3 coding DNA: TGTGCCAGCAGTGACGGCACACGGGGGACCCAGTACTTC.

The V call is TRBV2, the J call TRBJ1-2; D is uncertain. This CDR3 contains 13 residues. V shed 4 bases and J shed 0 bases, with 6 bases lying between them. Germline V gene data show CDR1 as SNHLY and CDR2 as FYNNEI. The CDR3 sequence: CASSGAPNYGYTF. CDR3 nucleotide sequence: TGTGCCAGCAGTGGGGCACCTAACTATGGCTACACCTTC.

J is TRBJ2-3 and V is TRBV13, with 10 bases identical to TRBD2. This CDR3 comprises 16 residues. The trim removed 6 bases at V and 3 bases at J, leaving 9 bases unmatched. Germline CDR1 reads PRHDT; CDR2 reads FYEKMQ (reference sequence). The CDR3 sequence is CASRPLISGGTDTQYF. DNA for the CDR3: TGTGCCAGCAGGCCGTTGATTAGCGGGGGGACAGATACGCAGTATTTT.

The J gene is TRBJ2-4, the V gene TRBV15, with D perhaps matching TRBD2 (6 bases). This CDR3 spans 15 amino acids. Germline V gene data show CDR1 as LNHNV and CDR2 as YYDKDF (reference sequence). V was shortened by 4 bases and J by 8 bases, with 18 bases between the two germline ends. The CDR3 region is CATSKNRLGGDIQYF. The CDR3 DNA sequence: TGTGCCACCAGCAAGAACAGGTTAGGAGGGGACATTCAGTACTTC.

J is TRBJ2-5 and V is TRBV6-5; the match to TRBD2 covers 9 bases. Germline trimming cut 2 bases from V and 1 base from J; bases unmatched to any gene: 2. The CDR3 covers 15 residues. Germline V gene lookup returns CDR1 MNHEY and CDR2 SVGAGI. CDR3 in DNA: TGTGCCAGCAGTTACCAGCGGGGGGCCCAAGAGACCCAGTACTTC. It encodes CASSYQRGAQETQYF.

This clone was recorded only once. This chain uses TRBV6-6 with TRBJ1-5, with D tentatively TRBD1 (6 bases). Germline V gene sequence: CDR1 MNHNY, CDR2 SVGAGI (reference sequence). The CDR3 consists of 15 residues. Trimming took 5 bases from V and 7 from J, leaving 18 bases between them. CDR3 DNA: TGTGCCAGCAGTGCACAGGGTGGTGAGGGGCAGCCCCAGCATTTT. It translates to CASSAQGGEGQPQHF.

This chain links TRBV14 with TRBJ1-2; a weak D match, TRBD1 (5 bases). The CDR3 loop spans 15 amino acids. Germline V CDR1 and CDR2: SGHDN, FVKESK. V dropped 0 bases and J dropped 5 bases, with 13 bases sitting between them. CDR3 sequence reads: CASSQDAWSGYGYTF. CDR3 sequence (DNA): TGTGCCAGCAGCCAAGATGCATGGTCAGGGTATGGCTACACCTTC.